This TCR beta chain was profiled in a study of regulatory T cells in long-lasting Graves disease (dated by TCRdb to about 2021). Broadly, across the study: Antithyroid drugs had been taken for less than 3 months by newly diagnosed Graves' disease patients. Peripheral blood TCR sequencing and RNA sequencing compared persistent Graves' disease patients with newly diagnosed Graves' disease patients. A total of about 33 samples underwent TCR sequencing, from roughly 13 patients with persistent Graves' disease and 20 or so patients with newly diagnosed Graves' disease. The study took place in China and was registered as a clinical trial.

This specimen's time point label, interpreted: newly diagnosed GD, antithyroid drugs for less than 3 months. For both TCR sequencing and RNA sequencing, RNA was extracted from PBMCs in TRIzol. The diagnosis of Graves' disease followed American Thyroid Association guidelines. Patients for the study were recruited at an endocrinology department in Xi'an, China. Each patient gave about 8.1 milliliters of peripheral blood, collected in an EDTA anticoagulant tube. Ficoll Paque Plus density gradient separation was used to isolate PBMCs, and no additional T cell sorting was done. An Agilent 2100 Bioanalyzer and agarose gel were used to check RNA quality, and a NanoDrop 2000 was used to measure RNA concentration. What the work shows at the level of the full study, not this receptor alone: The authors acknowledged the small sample size as a limitation that may reduce accuracy. Sequencing and analysis were restricted to the TCR beta chain. Peripheral blood alone was examined, since thyroid tissue, which constituted the primary lesion, could not be accessed. Compared with newly diagnosed patients, persistent Graves' disease patients had lower TCR Shannon entropy and fewer highly expanded clones, which suggests clonal expansion. More public clonotypes were shared among persistent patients (under 3,000) than among newly diagnosed patients (over 900). TRBV28, TRBJ1-2 and TRBJ2-5 were preferentially used in persistent disease, while TRBV20-1 and TRBJ2-1 were favored in newly diagnosed disease.

This clonotype was detected ten times or more. There is no known antigen for this receptor. No clone much larger than this one lies a single base away; base qualities are absent. There are 16 amino acids in the CDR3, from cysteine to phenylalanine inclusive. The sequence is cut down to CDR3 DNA, 48 bases in frame from base 1. Trimming removed 3 bases from V and 5 bases from J; the gene matches leave 7 bases unexplained. The germline V gene gives CDR1 as LGHNA and CDR2 as YNFKEQ. Receptors were amplified or captured by multiplex PCR. Sequencing relied on an Illumina HiSeq 4000. To build TCR beta libraries, CDR3 regions were amplified by Arm-PCR using iRepertoire HTBI primers. PCR products were gel purified before sequencing. Concerning the study's data processing: Gene usage analysis of CDR3 amino acid clonotypes relied on the roughly 64 TRBV and 13 to 15 TRBJ segments identified across samples. COPE and FqMerger were used to merge the filtered high-quality paired reads into contigs. Contigs were aligned with BLAST to IMGT TRBV, TRBD and TRBJ reference genes, and CDR3 was defined per IMGT. Clonotypes above 0.1% frequency were classified as highly expanded clones. Shannon entropy served as the measure of repertoire diversity, while the Gini coefficient captured V-J evenness. A clonotype found in more than one individual was treated as public. The public reads were quality trimmed at Q25 with fastp and then assembled into clones with MiXCR by TCRdb, keeping productive beta chains. Every entry covers one CDR3 protein and lists the most common genes and DNA from its rows. These V and J calls derive from TCRdb rather than the authors' analysis. This sample comprises 360,000 or so distinct CDR3 sequences, about 12% of them detected only once. The top ten constitute under 20% of the sample.

These records were also assigned to another study, of T cells in Graves' hyperthyroidism and ophthalmopathy. Taken from the second paper: Graves' hyperthyroidism was defined as stable when no progression to ophthalmopathy occurred over 18 months of follow-up. Hyperthyroidism patients were newly diagnosed, with disease duration under 2 months, and aged 18 to 65 years. The study excluded patients with uncontrolled infections, other autoimmune diseases, pregnancy or lactation. Diagnoses were established on the basis of clinical symptoms, serum thyroxine and TRAb, thyroid ultrasound, and orbital computed tomography. The TCR CDR3 was subjected to a first round of RT-PCR using the HTBI primer set and the Qiagen OneStep RT-PCR kit. Blood samples also contained most of the expanded thyroid clonotypes (frequency above 0.001), which suggests that blood repertoires may reflect thyroid immune responses. Ophthalmopathy was separated from stable hyperthyroidism by a 13 V-J signature model, with 85% to 90% sensitivity and roughly 81% specificity obtained in cross-validation and 80%/75% obtained in testing. In validation, the model predicted progression to ophthalmopathy with 55% to 71% sensitivity and approximately 72% specificity, a median of 6.5 months before onset. To identify TCR V-J signatures that set the groups apart, the researchers used a discovery cohort of 95 to 100 patients, made up of around 42 with Graves' ophthalmopathy and 57 with stable Graves' hyperthyroidism. Prospective prediction of ophthalmopathy was tested in an independent validation cohort consisting of fewer than 20 hyperthyroidism patients and approximately 16 patients who later progressed to ophthalmopathy. The 100 or so discovery patients were randomly split 7:3 into training and test sets. Thyroid tissue and blood T-cell repertoires from six Graves' hyperthyroidism patients were also compared in the study. Following sampling, methimazole starting at 30 mg daily was given to hyperthyroidism patients, and high-dose intravenous methylprednisolone was given to ophthalmopathy patients. A second multiplex PCR round built the libraries, followed by size selection and purification. Paired-end sequencing of the libraries was performed with 100 bp reads on an Illumina HiSeq2000. SOAPnuke was used to process the raw data, removing reads that contained adapters or uncalled bases, had a mean Phred below 15, or lacked an exact match to the constant primer or identifier. High-quality paired reads were merged using COPE v1.2.5, and each unique nucleotide sequence was defined as a clonotype. MiTCR v1.1 was used to align clonotypes to the IMGT TRBV, TRBD and TRBJ reference segments. Only V-J combinations with frequency above 0.0001, covering roughly 99% of repertoires, were analysed. The TCS score was defined as F50 (clonal expansion) divided by E x V (chaos), with BLOSUM62-based TCRdist calculated between CDR3 peptides within each V-J. Welch's t-statistics and random forest reduced roughly 530 V-J features to roughly 13, which were used in a naive Bayes classifier (R e1071). No statistical method was used to fix the sample size in advance, and group allocation was not hidden from the investigators. TCR Vbeta CDR3 sequencing of 120 to 150 peripheral blood samples (approximately 44 ophthalmopathy, about 74 hyperthyroidism and roughly 17 progressor patients) is reported in the paper.

The receptor chain draws on TRBV4-2 and TRBJ2-5; 12 bases in the middle match TRBD2. The material sequenced was peripheral blood mononuclear cells (PBMCs), taken at new diagnosis, from a patient treated with antithyroid drugs. The TCR originated in a woman in her late teens or twenties with Graves disease. Donor details come from another sample of the same person, matched by shared clones. The CDR3 in this case is CASSQLAGGLGETQYF. The nucleotides are TGTGCCAGCAGCCAGCTAGCGGGGGGGCTCGGGGAGACCCAGTACTTC.